One and the same sample provided the 6 T cell receptor beta chains below, sequenced in a study of T cells after yellow fever vaccination. TCRdb independently ran MiXCR on the 5' RACE reads; one entry per CDR3 protein. The sample consists of roughly 520,000 distinct CDR3 sequences, just over 20% of them appearing once. The sample consisted of PBMCs, taken less than 25 days after the first yellow fever vaccination. These receptors were collected from a man between 18 and 29 years old who received the YFV17D yellow fever vaccine.

This clonotype was recorded many times. This chain links TRBV4-2 with TRBJ2-1; possible D gene TRBD2, 7 bases. This CDR3 has 16 amino acids. Trimming removed 1 base from V and 9 bases from J, with 19 bases in between. Germline V gene lookup returns CDR1 LGHNA and CDR2 YNFKEQ. The CDR3, as DNA: TGTGCCAGCAGCCAAGTATCCGCGGGGGCAAGGAGTGAGCAGTTCTTC. This codes for CASSQVSAGARSEQFF.

This clonotype occurred a few times. The J gene is TRBJ2-1, the V gene TRBV6-2 or TRBV6-3; no reliable D call. The CDR3 spans 13 residues. Germline values: CDR1 MNHEY, CDR2 SVGEGT. Trimming shortened V by 6 bases and J by 6 bases, and 12 bases separated the two germline ends. CDR3 bases: TGTGCCAGCAGAGGACCACCGGCCAATGAGCAGTTCTTC. Protein sequence: CASRGPPANEQFF.

This clonotype was picked up a small number of times. The V and J genes are TRBV14 and TRBJ1-4; D is ambiguous. Trimming cost V 5 bases and J 8 bases, with 12 bases left between them. This CDR3 is built from 13 residues. Germline V gene lookup returns CDR1 SGHDN and CDR2 FVKESK. Here the CDR3 DNA reads TGTGCCAGCAGCTCGCTTACTGACGAAAAACTGTTTTTT. Translation: CASSSLTDEKLFF. The complete variable domain, with remaining parts taken from reference TRBV14 and TRBJ1-4, reads EAGVTQFPSHSVIEKGQTVTLRCDPISGHDNLYWYRRVMGKEIKFLLHFVKESKQDESGMPNNRFLAERTGGTYSTLKVQPAELEDSGVYFCASSSLTDEKLFFGSGTQLSVL.

This clonotype has more than one count but fewer than ten. The chain carries TRBV12-3 or TRBV12-4 and TRBJ1-3; possible D gene TRBD1, 5 bases. The CDR3 runs 15 residues. With 3 bases removed from V and 1 base from J, the gap between germline ends came to 10 bases. As DNA, the CDR3 is TGTGCCAGCAGTTTCGGGGGTTGGTCTGGAAACACCATATATTTT. It codes for CASSFGGWSGNTIYF.

This clonotype has only a few counts. The V call is TRBV7-8, the J call TRBJ2-7; perhaps TRBD2 as D (6 bases). The CDR3 has 13 residues. Germline CDR1 is SGHVS and CDR2 is FQNEAQ. The V gene lost 0 bases and the J gene lost 6 bases, with 9 bases spanning the gap. Here the CDR3 reads CASSLANSGEQYF. The CDR3 DNA reads TGTGCCAGCAGCTTAGCGAATAGCGGCGAGCAGTACTTC.

V and J are TRBV7-2 and TRBJ1-2, with D maybe TRBD1 (6 bases). V was trimmed by 5 bases and J by 0 bases, leaving 10 bases between them. Germline V gene sequence: CDR1 SGHTA, CDR2 FQGNSA. The CDR3 contains 14 residues. The CDR3 reads CASSPGTPNYGYTF. The CDR3 DNA is TGTGCCAGCAGCCCCGGGACACCTAACTATGGCTACACCTTC.